The 30 T cell receptor beta chains below come from one sample, sequenced in a study of blood T cell repertoires in COVID-19 (dated by TCRdb to about 2020). The receptor library was made with the immunoSEQ multiplex PCR assay. TCRdb's version of the immuneACCESS table is confined to in-frame rearrangements and falls short of the full clone set. An unresolved V gene accounts for under half of the shortfall where checked; the remainder is of unknown origin. Here the sample has under 150,000 clones; roughly 90% occur a single time. The top ten constitute around 2.1% of the sample. Source material: peripheral blood. The receptor set was obtained from a man aged 70-80 years with active COVID-19.

The genes are TRBV19 and TRBJ2-3; TRBD2 might be the D (5 bases). Germline V gene sequence: CDR1 LNHDA, CDR2 SQIVND (reference sequence). This CDR3 comprises 13 residues. Between the trimmed V and J ends, which lost 7 bases and 6 bases, there was a span of 14 bases. The CDR3 DNA follows: TGTGCCAGTAAGATGGACCGGAGGGATACGCAGTATTTT. Translation gives CASKMDRRDTQYF. The full variable domain, rest sourced from reference TRBV19 and TRBJ2-3, is DGGITQSPKYLFRKEGQNVTLSCEQNLNHDAMYWYRQDPGQGLRLIYYSQIVNDFQKGDIAEGYSVSREKKESFPLTVTSAQKNPTAFYLCASKMDRRDTQYFGPGTRLTVL.

V and J are TRBV2 and TRBJ1-5; D unclear. V was shortened by 5 bases and J by 0 bases, with 8 bases between the two germline ends. Germline CDR1 is SNHLY and CDR2 is FYNNEI. CDR3 length: 14 amino acids. CDR3 sequence (DNA): TGTGCCAGCAGTCCCCAGAATAGCAATCAGCCCCAGCATTTT. Protein product: CASSPQNSNQPQHF.

The rearrangement links TRBV30 to TRBJ2-5, with D possibly being TRBD1 (6 bases). CDR1 is GTSNPN and CDR2 is SVGIG in the germline V gene (reference sequence). This CDR3 comprises 14 residues. The ends were cut back, 0 bases at V and 2 bases at J, with 10 bases in the middle. The CDR3 region is CAWSVGRGQETQYF. CDR3 coding DNA: TGTGCCTGGAGTGTTGGCAGGGGTCAAGAGACCCAGTACTTC. The whole variable domain, filled in from reference TRBV30 and TRBJ2-5, reads SQTIHQWPATLVQPVGSPLSLECTVEGTSNPNLYWYRQAAGRGLQLLFYSVGIGQISSEVPQNLSASRPQDRQFILSSKKLLLSDSGFYLCAWSVGRGQETQYFGPGTRLLVL.

The chain links TRBV5-1 to TRBJ1-2, with a tentative D call TRBD1 (6 bases). CDR3 length equals 13 residues. Trimming took off 2 bases at V and 6 bases at J, with 11 bases between the two ends. Germline CDR1 reads SGHRS; CDR2 reads YFSETQ. CDR3 amino acids: CASSFGGRDGYTF. The CDR3, as DNA: TGCGCCAGCAGCTTCGGGGGGCGTGATGGCTACACCTTC.

The genes are TRBV5-6 and TRBJ2-5; TRBD1 might be the D (5 bases). The CDR3 covers 16 residues. Germline CDR1 and CDR2: SGHDT and YYEEEE. With 1 base removed from V and 5 bases from J, the gap between germline ends came to 18 bases. The CDR3 DNA sequence: TGTGCCAGCAGCTTGAGAAAGGGGATCGGAAAGGAGACCCAGTACTTC. Translation gives CASSLRKGIGKETQYF. Filled out from reference TRBV5-6 and TRBJ2-5, the complete variable domain reads DAGVTQSPTHLIKTRGQQVTLRCSPKSGHDTVSWYQQALGQGPQFIFQYYEEEERQRGNFPDRFSGHQFPNYSSELNVNALLLGDSALYLCASSLRKGIGKETQYFGPGTRLLVL.

The V call is TRBV7-2, the J call TRBJ1-1; TRBD1 matches 8 bases. Germline loops: CDR1 SGHTA, CDR2 FQGNSA. The CDR3 totals 14 residues. J gave up 4 bases and V 5 bases, and 6 bases lay outside the gene matches. In DNA form, the CDR3 reads TGTGCCAGCAGCCCTAACACAGGGGGCACTGAAGCTTTCTTT. This sequence encodes CASSPNTGGTEAFF.

The chain combines TRBV7-8 with TRBJ2-2, with 8 bases identical to TRBD2. This CDR3 region has 17 residues. The V and J ends lost 0 bases and 6 bases, in that order; junction bases with no gene match: 9. Germline V gene lookup returns CDR1 SGHVS and CDR2 FQNEAQ. DNA of the CDR3: TGTGCCAGCAGCTTAGCTGCAACCGGGAGGGGTTCCGGGGAGCTGTTTTTT. Its translation: CASSLAATGRGSGELFF.

The V and J genes are TRBV5-6 and TRBJ1-1, with D hard to call. The CDR3 sequence is 13 residues long. Germline V gives CDR1 SGHDT, CDR2 YYEEEE. Trimming left V 0 bases short and J 3 bases short, with 6 bases between. DNA of the CDR3: TGTGCCAGCAGCTTGGGAGCGTACACTGAAGCTTTCTTT. The encoded protein is CASSLGAYTEAFF.

The chain carries TRBV18 and TRBJ2-1; TRBD2 agrees at 13 bases. This CDR3 is built from 19 residues. The germline gives CDR1 KGHSH, CDR2 LQKENI. J gave up 3 bases and V 6 bases, and 14 bases lay outside the gene matches. Here the CDR3 reads CASSPDYPTSGRNYNEQFF. The CDR3, as DNA: TGTGCCAGCTCTCCCGATTACCCGACTAGCGGGAGGAACTACAATGAGCAGTTCTTC. The entire variable domain, with the rest obtained from reference TRBV18 and TRBJ2-1, is as follows: NAGVMQNPRHLVRRRGQEARLRCSPMKGHSHVYWYRQLPEEGLKFMVYLQKENIIDESGMPKERFSAEFPKEGPSILRIQQVVRGDSAAYFCASSPDYPTSGRNYNEQFFGPGTRLTVL.

J is TRBJ2-1 and V is TRBV9; D call uncertain. CDR3 length: 11 residues. Germline values: CDR1 SGDLS, CDR2 YYNGEE. The V gene lost 5 bases and the J gene lost 9 bases, with 9 bases spanning the gap. The CDR3 DNA follows: TGTGCCAGCAGTACCGAGCTTGAGCAGTTCTTC. It codes for CASSTELEQFF. Filled out from reference TRBV9 and TRBJ2-1, the complete variable domain reads DSGVTQTPKHLITATGQRVTLRCSPRSGDLSVYWYQQSLDQGLQFLIQYYNGEERAKGNILERFSAQQFPDLHSELNLSSLELGDSALYFCASSTELEQFFGPGTRLTVL.

This sequence joins TRBV28 and TRBJ2-3; 7 nucleotides match TRBD2. This CDR3 contains 12 residues. The J segment lost 3 bases and the V segment lost 6 bases, leaving 0 bases of the junction unmatched. Germline values: CDR1 MDHEN, CDR2 SYDVKM. CDR3: CASRGGTDTQYF. The DNA of the CDR3 is TGTGCCAGCAGGGGAGGGACAGATACGCAGTATTTT.

The chain carries TRBV30 and TRBJ2-7; 7 nucleotides align to TRBD2. CDR3 size: 14 residues. The V gene's germline CDR1 is GTSNPN and CDR2 SVGIG (reference sequence). The junction had 12 bases not matched to a gene; V was cut back by 8 bases and J by 2 bases. This chain's CDR3 is CAGGGLPRTYEQYF. CDR3 DNA sequence: TGTGCCGGGGGGGGACTGCCGCGGACCTACGAGCAGTACTTC.

The CDR3 region is CASSLTGRFGTEAFF. The CDR3 coding sequence is TGTGCCAGCAGTTTGACAGGGCGCTTTGGCACTGAAGCTTTCTTT. V usage is TRBV28 and J usage is TRBJ1-1, with TRBD1 matching 7 bases. Germline loops: CDR1 MDHEN, CDR2 SYDVKM. With V trimmed by 3 bases and J by 4 bases, 8 bases remained unmatched. This CDR3 spans 15 amino acids.

In its sample, this clone was seen once. V is TRBV19 and J is TRBJ2-5, with 12 nucleotides matching TRBD1. Germline-derived CDR1 and CDR2 are LNHDA and SQIVND (reference sequence). J lost 5 bases, V lost 7 bases, and 5 bases had no gene match. This CDR3 is built from 14 residues. The CDR3 coding sequence is TGTGCCAGTAAGGGACAGGGGGCTTCGGAGACCCAGTACTTC. Its translation: CASKGQGASETQYF.

The CDR3 is CASSPTSGRGQFF. The CDR3 DNA reads as TGCGCCAGCAGTCCGACTAGCGGGAGGGGGCAGTTCTTC. The rearrangement joins TRBV10-1 to TRBJ2-1; TRBD2 matches at 14 bases. There are 13 residues in the CDR3. Germline trimming cut 5 bases from V and 12 bases from J; bases unmatched to any gene: 3. Germline-derived CDR1 and CDR2 are WNHNN and SYGVQD (reference sequence).

The rearrangement links TRBV3-1 (or the pseudogene TRBV3-2) to TRBJ2-7; maybe TRBD2 (6 bases). The V end lost 4 bases, the J end lost 0 bases, and 16 bases lay between the germline ends. The germline CDR1 and CDR2 sequences are LGHDT and YNNKEL (reference sequence). The CDR3 runs to 16 residues. This CDR3 is CASSPGRDLPSYEQYF. The CDR3 DNA reads as TGTGCCAGCAGCCCCGGCAGGGACTTACCCTCCTACGAGCAGTACTTC.

The chain employs TRBV7-2 and TRBJ2-3; 7 bases agree with TRBD1. The CDR3 is made up of 16 amino acids. In germline, CDR1 is SGHTA, CDR2 FQGNSA. Trimming removed 5 bases from V and 6 bases from J; junction bases left unmatched: 14. DNA for the CDR3: TGTGCCAGCAGCCCAAAATGGGGACAGTCAGGGGATACGCAGTATTTT. It translates to CASSPKWGQSGDTQYF.

This clone has just one count. The V gene is TRBV18, the J gene TRBJ1-1; TRBD1 aligns across 11 bases. Germline CDR1 is KGHSH and CDR2 is LQKENI. The CDR3 runs 17 residues. Trimming at V came to 2 bases and at J to 4 bases, leaving 9 bases not matched to a gene. CDR3 sequence (DNA): TGTGCCAGCTCACCAATGTTAACCGGGACAGGGGGCACTGAAGCTTTCTTT. It is translated as CASSPMLTGTGGTEAFF.

The V and J genes are TRBV5-1 and TRBJ1-1, with TRBD1 matching over 7 bases. Trimming at V came to 4 bases and at J to 1 base, leaving 4 bases not matched to a gene. The CDR3 consists of 14 residues. Germline V lookup: CDR1 SGHRS, CDR2 YFSETQ. The DNA of the CDR3 is TGCGCCAGCAGCCCTCAGGGGGGGAACACTGAAGCTTTCTTT. Translated: CASSPQGGNTEAFF. Full variable domain (missing parts from reference TRBV5-1 and TRBJ1-1): KAGVTQTPRYLIKTRGQQVTLSCSPISGHRSVSWYQQTPGQGLQFLFEYFSETQRNKGNFPGRFSGRQFSNSRSEMNVSTLELGDSALYLCASSPQGGNTEAFFGQGTRLTVV.

CDR3 sequence: CASSSTPGPNTEAFF. The DNA for the CDR3 is TGTGCCAGCAGCTCTACCCCGGGTCCGAACACTGAAGCTTTCTTT. V usage is TRBV7-3 and J usage is TRBJ1-1; no firm D call. CDR1 and CDR2 (germline): SGHTA, FQGTGA. V lost 4 bases and J lost 1, with 13 bases in between. The CDR3 has 15 residues.

The CDR3 DNA reads as TGTGCCTGGTCAACAGGGATTGAGGCTGAAGCTTTCTTT. Its protein is CAWSTGIEAEAFF. This chain links TRBV30 with TRBJ1-1, with D perhaps TRBD1 (6 bases). In germline, CDR1 is GTSNPN, CDR2 SVGIG (reference sequence). The germline V and J ends were trimmed by 5 bases and 6 bases, with 16 bases remaining between them. The CDR3 consists of 13 residues.

The V call is TRBV10-3, the J call TRBJ2-1; 8 nucleotides line up with TRBD2. V shed 11 bases, J shed 7 bases, and the junction held 13 bases outside the gene matches. This CDR3 spans 14 amino acids. The V gene's germline CDR1 is ENHRY and CDR2 SYGVKD. CDR3 loop: CAARAGEWSNEQFF. The CDR3 region has the DNA TGTGCCGCACGAGCGGGAGAATGGAGTAATGAGCAGTTCTTC.

This sequence joins TRBV6-4 and TRBJ1-1; D remains ambiguous. The CDR3 runs to 16 residues. CDR1 MRHNA and CDR2 SNTAGT come from the germline V gene. Trimming removed 1 base from V and 0 bases from J, with 12 bases in between. The CDR3 DNA reads TGTGCCAGCAGTGACTTACCGGGAGCTATGAACACTGAAGCTTTCTTT. It specifies CASSDLPGAMNTEAFF.

The chain links TRBV5-1 to TRBJ1-1; 7 nucleotides line up with TRBD1. V shed 4 bases and J 4 bases; nucleotides not matched to a gene: 7. Germline assignment: CDR1 SGHRS and CDR2 YFSETQ. The CDR3 has 14 residues. CDR3 coding DNA: TGCGCCAGCAGCGCCCAGGGGGGACCCACTGAAGCTTTCTTT. Protein: CASSAQGGPTEAFF.

V and J are TRBV28 and TRBJ2-7; a possible D gene is TRBD2 (6 bases). Between the trimmed V and J ends, which lost 6 bases and 1 base, there was a span of 16 bases. Germline values: CDR1 MDHEN, CDR2 SYDVKM. This CDR3 has 15 residues. This CDR3 reads CASSPGGPLSYEQYF. The CDR3 nucleotides read TGTGCCAGCAGCCCCGGAGGGCCTCTTTCCTACGAGCAGTACTTC.

J is TRBJ2-1 and V is TRBV28; 13 nucleotides align to TRBD2. With V trimmed by 5 bases and J by 6 bases, 4 bases remained unmatched. Germline values: CDR1 MDHEN, CDR2 SYDVKM. The CDR3 length is 15 residues. DNA of the CDR3: TGTGCCAGCAGTCCCGGACTAGCGGGAGCCAATGAGCAGTTCTTC. Amino acids: CASSPGLAGANEQFF.

The chain carries TRBV7-9 and TRBJ2-6; D may be TRBD1 (5 bases). Trimming stripped 2 bases from V and 3 bases from J, with 8 bases between. The CDR3 runs to 15 residues. Per the germline V gene, CDR1 is SEHNR and CDR2 is FQNEAQ (reference sequence). In DNA, the CDR3 is TGTGCCAGCAGCTTAAGGGGCCTTGGGGCCAACGTCCTGACTTTC. This sequence encodes CASSLRGLGANVLTF.

The V call is TRBV5-4, the J call TRBJ2-1, with a possible D match to TRBD1 (5 bases). The CDR3 contains 16 residues. V was cut by 4 bases and J by 3 bases, with 17 bases left in between. Germline V gene sequence: CDR1 SGHNT, CDR2 YYREEE (reference sequence). CDR3 loop: CASSPPPAGHYNEQFF. CDR3 sequence (DNA): TGTGCCAGCAGCCCCCCGCCGGCAGGGCACTACAATGAGCAGTTCTTC.

The chain carries TRBV5-1 and TRBJ1-1, with D tentatively TRBD1 (6 bases). The germline V gene encodes CDR1 SGHRS and CDR2 YFSETQ. The CDR3 extends over 13 amino acids. V was clipped by 6 bases and J by 1 base, with 10 bases between them. This CDR3 is CASNEGGNTEAFF. The CDR3 DNA reads TGCGCCAGCAATGAAGGGGGGAACACTGAAGCTTTCTTT.

The rearrangement uses TRBV7-3 and TRBJ2-7; D not resolved. CDR1 and CDR2 from the germline V gene are SGHTA and FQGTGA. Trimming shortened V by 5 bases and J by 5 bases, and 13 bases separated the two germline ends. This CDR3 contains 13 residues. Here the CDR3 reads CASSQISGDEQYF. The CDR3 DNA follows: TGTGCCAGCAGCCAAATCTCCGGTGACGAGCAGTACTTC.